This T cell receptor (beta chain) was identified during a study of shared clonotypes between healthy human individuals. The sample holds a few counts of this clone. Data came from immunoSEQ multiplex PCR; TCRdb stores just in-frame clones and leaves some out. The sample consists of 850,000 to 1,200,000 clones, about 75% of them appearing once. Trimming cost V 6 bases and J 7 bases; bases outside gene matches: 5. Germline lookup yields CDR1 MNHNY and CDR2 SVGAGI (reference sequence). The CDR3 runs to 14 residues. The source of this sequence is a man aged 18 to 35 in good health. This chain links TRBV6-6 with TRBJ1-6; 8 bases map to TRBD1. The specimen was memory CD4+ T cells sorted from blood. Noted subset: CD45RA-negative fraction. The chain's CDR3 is CASRPTGANSPLHF. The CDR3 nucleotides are TGTGCCAGCAGACCGACAGGGGCCAATTCACCCCTCCACTTT.